Listed below are T cell receptor beta chains from one sample, sequenced in a study of vaccination effects on CD4 cells after COVID-19. The antigens for these receptors are not known. TCRdb's copy holds only in-frame clones and misses some; the assay was immunoSEQ multiplex PCR. The data contain nearly 25,000 clones, approximately 69% of them singletons. Specimen: CD4+ T cells from PBMCs cultured with SARS-CoV-2 spike peptides, collected after COVID-19 vaccination. Receptors originate from a human donor who received a COVID-19 vaccine. Each CDR3 is given with its conserved first and last residue. Each record gives: CDR3 protein, CDR3 DNA, clone size, CDR3 length, D gene, V gene, J gene. A D gene is named only where the DNA matches it firmly. The listing skips clone size in some rows; elsewhere it reads once, few, many or a size class.

CDR3aa: CASSATGIGEQYF
CDR3nt: TGTGCCAGCAGCGCGACAGGGATTGGCGAGCAGTACTTC
abundance: .
len: 13
d_gene: TRBD1
v_gene: TRBV7-2
j_gene: TRBJ2-7

CDR3aa: CASANGLAYEQYF
CDR3nt: TGTGCTAGTGCTAACGGACTGGCCTACGAGCAGTACTTC
abundance: .
len: 13
d_gene: .
v_gene: TRBV12-5
j_gene: TRBJ2-7

CDR3aa: CASSLMRGPINTEAFF
CDR3nt: TGCGCCAGCAGCTTGATGAGGGGCCCTATTAACACTGAAGCTTTCTTT
abundance: once
len: 16
d_gene: .
v_gene: TRBV5-1
j_gene: TRBJ1-1

CDR3aa: CASGRLAGSTDTQYF
CDR3nt: TGTGCCAGCGGTAGACTAGCGGGGAGCACAGATACGCAGTATTTT
abundance: .
len: 15
d_gene: TRBD2
v_gene: TRBV7-2
j_gene: TRBJ2-3

CDR3aa: CASSLARDNTEAFF
CDR3nt: TGTGCCAGCAGTCTGGCCAGGGATAACACTGAAGCTTTCTTT
abundance: .
len: 14
d_gene: .
v_gene: TRBV5-4
j_gene: TRBJ1-1

CDR3aa: CAWSRGRVFMNTEAFF
CDR3nt: TGTGCCTGGAGTAGGGGAAGGGTTTTCATGAACACTGAAGCTTTCTTT
abundance: .
len: 16
d_gene: .
v_gene: TRBV30
j_gene: TRBJ1-1

CDR3aa: CASSYSDTDTQYF
CDR3nt: TGTGCCAGCAGTTACTCGGACACAGATACGCAGTATTTT
abundance: .
len: 13
d_gene: .
v_gene: TRBV6-6
j_gene: TRBJ2-3

CDR3aa: CASRPQGAFSDEQFF
CDR3nt: TGTGCCAGCAGACCACAGGGGGCGTTTAGTGATGAGCAGTTCTTC
abundance: .
len: 15
d_gene: TRBD1
v_gene: TRBV27
j_gene: TRBJ2-1

CDR3aa: CASSQGLAGLETQYF
CDR3nt: TGTGCCAGCAGCCAAGGACTAGCGGGGTTAGAGACCCAGTACTTC
abundance: .
len: 15
d_gene: TRBD2
v_gene: TRBV14
j_gene: TRBJ2-5

CDR3aa: CASRFRQHYGYTF
CDR3nt: TGTGCAAGTCGCTTTCGACAGCACTATGGCTACACCTTC
abundance: .
len: 13
d_gene: .
v_gene: TRBV12-2
j_gene: TRBJ1-2

CDR3aa: CASGLQGLRETQYF
CDR3nt: TGTGCCAGTGGTTTGCAGGGTCTGCGAGAGACCCAGTACTTC
abundance: once
len: 14
d_gene: .
v_gene: TRBV2
j_gene: TRBJ2-5

CDR3aa: CASSYSTSSYNEQFF
CDR3nt: TGTGCCAGCAGTTACTCGACTAGCTCCTACAATGAGCAGTTCTTC
abundance: medium-sized
len: 15
d_gene: .
v_gene: TRBV6-5
j_gene: TRBJ2-1

CDR3aa: CASSTRDGVRSGANVLTF
CDR3nt: TGTGCCAGTAGTACCCGGGACGGGGTACGCTCTGGGGCCAACGTCCTGACTTTC
abundance: .
len: 18
d_gene: .
v_gene: TRBV19
j_gene: TRBJ2-6

CDR3aa: CASSQPPGMGYGYTF
CDR3nt: TGTGCCAGCAGTCAACCTCCAGGGATGGGCTATGGCTACACCTTC
abundance: medium-sized
len: 15
d_gene: .
v_gene: TRBV6-6
j_gene: TRBJ1-2

CDR3aa: CASSYTRTGTGNTIYF
CDR3nt: TGTGCCAGCAGTTACACCCGGACAGGGACTGGAAACACCATATATTTT
abundance: .
len: 16
d_gene: TRBD1
v_gene: TRBV6-5
j_gene: TRBJ1-3

CDR3aa: CSVDARNTEAFF
CDR3nt: TGCAGCGTTGATGCCAGGAACACTGAAGCTTTCTTT
abundance: .
len: 12
d_gene: .
v_gene: TRBV29-1
j_gene: TRBJ1-1

CDR3aa: CASSRGLAGISYEQYF
CDR3nt: TGTGCCAGTAGTAGGGGACTAGCGGGAATCTCCTACGAGCAGTACTTC
abundance: .
len: 16
d_gene: TRBD2
v_gene: TRBV19
j_gene: TRBJ2-7

CDR3aa: CATGPLGGIRTYEQYF
CDR3nt: TGTGCCACAGGACCGCTTGGGGGGATCAGAACCTACGAGCAGTACTTC
abundance: .
len: 16
d_gene: .
v_gene: TRBV19
j_gene: TRBJ2-7

CDR3aa: CASSLALSSGGSGEQFF
CDR3nt: TGTGCCAGCAGCTTGGCCCTGAGTAGCGGGGGGAGTGGTGAGCAGTTCTTC
abundance: .
len: 17
d_gene: TRBD2
v_gene: TRBV5-4
j_gene: TRBJ2-1

CDR3aa: CASGPGAGELFF
CDR3nt: TGTGCCAGCGGTCCGGGAGCCGGGGAGCTGTTTTTT
abundance: .
len: 12
d_gene: .
v_gene: TRBV27
j_gene: TRBJ2-2

CDR3aa: CASSAGTTAETQYF
CDR3nt: TGCGCCAGCAGTGCAGGGACGACGGCTGAGACCCAGTACTTC
abundance: .
len: 14
d_gene: .
v_gene: TRBV5-1
j_gene: TRBJ2-5

CDR3aa: CASQDRAGGGSNTQYF
CDR3nt: TGCGCCAGCCAAGATCGGGCGGGGGGCGGGTCTAATACGCAGTATTTT
abundance: .
len: 16
d_gene: TRBD2
v_gene: TRBV5-1
j_gene: TRBJ2-3

CDR3aa: CASSLVAGASYEQYF
CDR3nt: TGTGCCAGCAGCTTGGTGGCGGGAGCGTCCTACGAGCAGTACTTC
abundance: once
len: 15
d_gene: TRBD2
v_gene: TRBV5-4
j_gene: TRBJ2-7

CDR3aa: CASSLTGRDTGELFF
CDR3nt: TGTGCCAGCAGCCTGACAGGGCGGGACACCGGGGAGCTGTTTTTT
abundance: few
len: 15
d_gene: TRBD1
v_gene: TRBV3-1/TRBV3-2
j_gene: TRBJ2-2

CDR3aa: CASSMGTSRTETQYF
CDR3nt: TGTGCCAGCAGCATGGGGACCTCGCGTACGGAGACCCAGTACTTC
abundance: .
len: 15
d_gene: .
v_gene: TRBV5-4
j_gene: TRBJ2-5

CDR3aa: CASRARGERSNQPQHF
CDR3nt: TGTGCCAGTAGGGCTAGGGGAGAACGGAGCAATCAGCCCCAGCATTTT
abundance: .
len: 16
d_gene: .
v_gene: TRBV19
j_gene: TRBJ1-5

CDR3aa: CATGDRVLSPLHF
CDR3nt: TGTGCCACCGGGGACAGGGTACTTTCACCCCTCCACTTT
abundance: .
len: 13
d_gene: TRBD1
v_gene: TRBV6-5
j_gene: TRBJ1-6

CDR3aa: CASSPNGVSTEAFF
CDR3nt: TGTGCCAGCTCACCGAACGGGGTTAGCACTGAAGCTTTCTTT
abundance: .
len: 14
d_gene: .
v_gene: TRBV18
j_gene: TRBJ1-1

CDR3aa: CASSAGTTSYNEQFF
CDR3nt: TGTGCCAGCAGCGCCGGGACGACCTCCTACAATGAGCAGTTCTTC
abundance: .
len: 15
d_gene: .
v_gene: TRBV9
j_gene: TRBJ2-1

CDR3aa: CASSLVGAADTQYF
CDR3nt: TGTGCCAGCAGCTTAGTGGGCGCCGCAGATACGCAGTATTTT
abundance: .
len: 14
d_gene: .
v_gene: TRBV7-9
j_gene: TRBJ2-3

CDR3aa: CASSGRVNQPQHF
CDR3nt: TGTGCCAGCAGTGGTAGGGTGAATCAGCCCCAGCATTTT
abundance: .
len: 13
d_gene: .
v_gene: TRBV2
j_gene: TRBJ1-5

CDR3aa: CASSVAGLAGEETQYF
CDR3nt: TGTGCCAGCAGTGTCGCGGGACTAGCGGGAGAAGAGACCCAGTACTTC
abundance: once
len: 16
d_gene: TRBD2
v_gene: TRBV6-1
j_gene: TRBJ2-5

CDR3aa: CAGSGQGNTEAFF
CDR3nt: TGTGCCGGCTCGGGACAGGGAAACACTGAAGCTTTCTTT
abundance: .
len: 13
d_gene: TRBD1
v_gene: TRBV2
j_gene: TRBJ1-1

CDR3aa: CASSQTGDRTDTQYF
CDR3nt: TGCGCCAGCAGCCAAACAGGGGATAGGACAGATACGCAGTATTTT
abundance: .
len: 15
d_gene: TRBD1
v_gene: TRBV5-1
j_gene: TRBJ2-3

CDR3aa: CASRNRGTEGEKLFF
CDR3nt: TGTGCCAGCAGGAACCGCGGGACGGAGGGAGAAAAACTGTTTTTT
abundance: .
len: 15
d_gene: .
v_gene: TRBV11-2
j_gene: TRBJ1-4

CDR3aa: CASSQLDTLKDGNTGELFF
CDR3nt: TGCGCCAGCAGCCAATTGGACACTCTCAAAGACGGGAACACCGGGGAGCTGTTTTTT
abundance: .
len: 19
d_gene: .
v_gene: TRBV4-1
j_gene: TRBJ2-2

CDR3aa: CASSTGLYNQPQHF
CDR3nt: TGTGCCAGTAGTACGGGGCTCTACAATCAGCCCCAGCATTTT
abundance: .
len: 14
d_gene: .
v_gene: TRBV19
j_gene: TRBJ1-5

CDR3aa: CASSTGQVDTGELFF
CDR3nt: TGTGCCAGCAGCACAGGACAGGTAGACACCGGGGAGCTGTTTTTT
abundance: .
len: 15
d_gene: TRBD1
v_gene: TRBV5-4
j_gene: TRBJ2-2

CDR3aa: CASSPGLLTAGNEQFF
CDR3nt: TGTGCCAGCAGCCCGGGACTACTGACAGCGGGGAATGAGCAGTTCTTC
abundance: .
len: 16
d_gene: TRBD2
v_gene: TRBV3-1/TRBV3-2
j_gene: TRBJ2-1

CDR3aa: CASSYRDAFF
CDR3nt: TGTGCCAGCAGCTACAGGGATGCTTTCTTT
abundance: .
len: 10
d_gene: .
v_gene: TRBV2
j_gene: TRBJ1-1

CDR3aa: CSVEQGYTF
CDR3nt: TGCAGCGTCGAACAGGGTTACACCTTC
abundance: .
len: 9
d_gene: .
v_gene: TRBV29-1
j_gene: TRBJ1-2

CDR3aa: CASSLAETTGELFF
CDR3nt: TGCGCCAGCAGCTTGGCAGAGACCACCGGGGAGCTGTTTTTT
abundance: .
len: 14
d_gene: .
v_gene: TRBV5-1
j_gene: TRBJ2-2

CDR3aa: CASSIDVQLPRLFF
CDR3nt: TGTGCCAGTAGTATAGATGTTCAGCTCCCTCGGCTGTTTTTT
abundance: .
len: 14
d_gene: .
v_gene: TRBV19
j_gene: TRBJ2-2

CDR3aa: CASSVEGNQPQHF
CDR3nt: TGTGCCAGCAGTGTGGAGGGTAATCAGCCCCAGCATTTT
abundance: few
len: 13
d_gene: .
v_gene: TRBV2
j_gene: TRBJ1-5

CDR3aa: CAISVGTGVGEQYF
CDR3nt: TGTGCCATCAGTGTTGGGACAGGGGTCGGCGAGCAGTACTTC
abundance: once
len: 14
d_gene: TRBD1
v_gene: TRBV10-3
j_gene: TRBJ2-7

CDR3aa: CASSESTDSYEQYF
CDR3nt: TGCGCCAGCAGTGAGTCGACAGACTCCTACGAGCAGTACTTC
abundance: .
len: 14
d_gene: .
v_gene: TRBV10-1
j_gene: TRBJ2-7

CDR3aa: CASSLGMAVYGYTF
CDR3nt: TGTGCCAGCAGTTTAGGGATGGCGGTCTATGGCTACACCTTC
abundance: .
len: 14
d_gene: .
v_gene: TRBV6-6
j_gene: TRBJ1-2

CDR3aa: CASSYPTGTTQNEQYF
CDR3nt: TGTGCCAGCAGTTACCCCACCGGGACCACTCAGAACGAGCAGTACTTC
abundance: .
len: 16
d_gene: .
v_gene: TRBV6-5
j_gene: TRBJ2-7

CDR3aa: CASSLFRGQTQYF
CDR3nt: TGTGCCAGCAGCTTATTTCGGGGGCAGACCCAGTACTTC
abundance: .
len: 13
d_gene: .
v_gene: TRBV5-5
j_gene: TRBJ2-5

CDR3aa: CASSQEGQRMNTEAFF
CDR3nt: TGTGCCAGCAGCCAAGAGGGACAGAGAATGAACACTGAAGCTTTCTTT
abundance: .
len: 16
d_gene: TRBD1
v_gene: TRBV4-2
j_gene: TRBJ1-1

CDR3aa: CASSLVLGWQETQYF
CDR3nt: TGTGCCAGCAGCTTAGTCCTAGGTTGGCAAGAGACCCAGTACTTC
abundance: .
len: 15
d_gene: .
v_gene: TRBV11-2
j_gene: TRBJ2-5

CDR3aa: CASSPRPAGGTEQFF
CDR3nt: TGTGCCAGCTCACCAAGGCCGGCGGGAGGTACAGAGCAGTTCTTC
abundance: .
len: 15
d_gene: TRBD2
v_gene: TRBV18
j_gene: TRBJ2-1

CDR3aa: CAISEWEGRYEQYF
CDR3nt: TGTGCCATCAGTGAATGGGAAGGGCGCTACGAGCAGTACTTC
abundance: .
len: 14
d_gene: .
v_gene: TRBV10-3
j_gene: TRBJ2-7

CDR3aa: CASSPTGLGSDEQFF
CDR3nt: TGTGCCAGCAGCCCGACGGGACTAGGATCGGATGAGCAGTTCTTC
abundance: once
len: 15
d_gene: TRBD2
v_gene: TRBV6-2/TRBV6-3
j_gene: TRBJ2-1

CDR3aa: CASSLSAGAYEQYF
CDR3nt: TGTGCCAGCAGCTTGAGTGCGGGGGCCTACGAGCAGTACTTC
abundance: .
len: 14
d_gene: TRBD2
v_gene: TRBV11-2
j_gene: TRBJ2-7

CDR3aa: CASSLLAGDDEQYF
CDR3nt: TGTGCCAGCAGCTTGCTAGCGGGAGACGACGAGCAGTACTTC
abundance: .
len: 14
d_gene: TRBD2
v_gene: TRBV7-9
j_gene: TRBJ2-7

CDR3aa: CAWGFGELFF
CDR3nt: TGTGCCTGGGGCTTCGGGGAGCTGTTTTTT
abundance: .
len: 10
d_gene: .
v_gene: TRBV30
j_gene: TRBJ2-2

CDR3aa: CASSLTRGAGGDTQYF
CDR3nt: TGTGCCAGCAGCTTGACACGGGGGGCCGGAGGAGATACGCAGTATTTT
abundance: .
len: 16
d_gene: .
v_gene: TRBV5-8
j_gene: TRBJ2-3

CDR3aa: CASSLAVRIQETQYF
CDR3nt: TGTGCCAGCAGCTTAGCGGTGCGAATTCAAGAGACCCAGTACTTC
abundance: .
len: 15
d_gene: .
v_gene: TRBV7-2
j_gene: TRBJ2-5

CDR3aa: CASSRTGGNSPRSSGANVLTF
CDR3nt: TGCGCCAGCAGCCGTACAGGGGGCAACTCTCCCAGGAGCTCTGGGGCCAACGTCCTGACTTTC
abundance: .
len: 21
d_gene: TRBD1
v_gene: TRBV5-1
j_gene: TRBJ2-6